A selection of T cell receptor beta chains follows, all from one sample in a study of vaccination and CD4 T cells after COVID-19. These receptors have no known antigen. TCRdb independently ran MiXCR on the PCR reads; one entry per CDR3 protein. The sample yields more than 9,500 distinct CDR3 sequences, roughly three fifths seen once. Sequencing was carried out using CD4+ T cells from blood, cultured in vitro. Receptor source: a human donor who had recovered from COVID-19. Both conserved end residues are part of each CDR3. The D gene is left open where the match is weak. The size of a clone is reported for some rows only, either as once, few or many, or as a class for expanded clones.

V	D	size	J	DNA	CDR3
TRBV28	.	.	TRBJ1-1	TGTGCCAGCAGTTTATCCGGGAGGGGGGTGAACACTGAAGCTTTCTTT	CASSLSGRGVNTEAFF
TRBV6-1	TRBD1	.	TRBJ2-5	TGTGCCAGCAGAAGACAGGGGGGACAAGAGACCCAGTACTTC	CASRRQGGQETQYF
TRBV6-1	.	.	TRBJ1-6	TGTGCCAGCAGTCTAGGGGCCTATAATTCACCCCTCCACTTT	CASSLGAYNSPLHF
TRBV5-1	TRBD1	.	TRBJ1-5	TGCGCCAGCAGCCCAGGACAGGGGAATCAGCCCCAGCATTTT	CASSPGQGNQPQHF
TRBV15	.	few	TRBJ1-2	TGTGCCACCAGCAAGGGGCGGACGGACTATGGCTACACCTTC	CATSKGRTDYGYTF
TRBV20-1	.	.	TRBJ2-2	TGCAGTGCTAGAAACCAGGTCGGGGAGCTGTTTTTT	CSARNQVGELFF
TRBV19	TRBD2	.	TRBJ2-1	TGTGCCAGTACGACAGTGGCTCTTGGGACTAGCGGGAGAGGCAATGAGCAGTTCTTC	CASTTVALGTSGRGNEQFF
TRBV7-2	.	.	TRBJ1-4	TGTGCCAGCAGCTTGGTGGGGGGCAATAATGAAAAACTGTTTTTT	CASSLVGGNNEKLFF
TRBV7-2	.	.	TRBJ2-7	TGTGCCAGCAGCTCACGCCGGGACGCGAGCTCCTACGAGCAGTACTTC	CASSSRRDASSYEQYF
TRBV2	TRBD1	.	TRBJ2-7	TGTGCCAGCACTAGGGACAGATACTCCTACGAGCAGTACTTC	CASTRDRYSYEQYF
TRBV20-1	.	.	TRBJ1-5	TGCAGTGCTAGATTCGGAGGCACTAATCAGCCCCAGCATTTT	CSARFGGTNQPQHF
TRBV20-1	TRBD2	.	TRBJ2-1	TGCAGTGCTAGACTTAGCGGGAGGGCCCACAATGAGCAGTTCTTC	CSARLSGRAHNEQFF
TRBV7-8	.	few	TRBJ2-5	TGTGCCAGCAGAGCAGGGGTGGAAGAGACCCAGTACTTC	CASRAGVEETQYF
TRBV20-1	.	.	TRBJ2-5	TGCAGTGCTAGAGGGTCAGAGACCCAGTACTTC	CSARGSETQYF
TRBV11-2	.	.	TRBJ2-4	TGTGCCAGCAGCTTCGGGCAGGGCGGCAACATTCAGTACTTC	CASSFGQGGNIQYF
TRBV2	.	.	TRBJ2-4	TGTGCCAGCAGTGTCGGGGGAAGCATTCAGTACTTC	CASSVGGSIQYF
TRBV7-2	.	.	TRBJ2-7	TGTGCCAGCAGCTTAGCGATGGCAGGGTGGTCCTACGAGCAGTACTTC	CASSLAMAGWSYEQYF
TRBV20-1	.	.	TRBJ1-2	TGCAGTGCTAGAGAGCAGGAGAATTATGGCTACACCTTC	CSAREQENYGYTF
TRBV7-2	.	.	TRBJ2-3	TGTGCCAGCAGCCTCGAGGGGGGAAATACGCAGTATTTT	CASSLEGGNTQYF
TRBV19	.	once	TRBJ2-4	TGTGCCAGTAGTATAGACACGGTCGGGAACATTCAGTACTTC	CASSIDTVGNIQYF
TRBV5-1	.	few	TRBJ1-6	TGCGCCAGCAGCTTAGGCAGGGTGGACTCACCCCTCCACTTT	CASSLGRVDSPLHF
TRBV6-1	.	few	TRBJ1-1	TGTGCCAGCAGTCTACGGGAGAACACTGAAGCTTTCTTT	CASSLRENTEAFF
TRBV27	TRBD1	.	TRBJ2-7	TGTGCCAGCAGTTCATTTTTGGGACAGGCCCATAGGGAGCAGTACTTC	CASSSFLGQAHREQYF
TRBV6-1	.	.	TRBJ1-2	TGTGCCAGCAGTCCGGCAGGGAACTATGGCTACACCTTC	CASSPAGNYGYTF